This T cell receptor beta chain came from a study of cytomegalovirus exposure and HLA in healthy donors. Across the whole study: Falling in the Caucasian-associated ancestry cluster were 81% of 350 to 400 genotyped donors.

As regards this clone: Antigen unknown.

Whole-study findings and limits: The majority of CMV-associated TCR beta chains were reported as apparently HLA-restricted in a later analysis. A later analysis reportedly found that, within productive TCRs, an Asian-associated ancestry cluster had fewer N-insertions than the mean observed across the roughly 610 donors.

The CDR3 covers 15 residues. V gave up 3 bases and J gave up 1 base; unmatched junction bases: 3. CDR1 is KGHSH, CDR2 LQKENI, per germline. It was with 60 Vbeta and 13 Jbeta primers that the PCR ran. The assay was immunoSEQ multiplex PCR, and TCRdb's table has in-frame clones only and misses some. The sample has 160,000 or so clones; more than 75% are singletons. The receptor's source is a male donor in good health and CMV-seronegative. The sample was PBMCs. V usage is TRBV18 and J usage is TRBJ2-5; 9 nucleotides match TRBD1. This CDR3 is CASSPGQGGQETQYF. CDR3 nucleotide sequence: TGTGCCAGCTCACCGGGACAGGGCGGCCAAGAGACCCAGTACTTC.